The 10 T cell receptor beta chains reported below all come from one sample, sequenced in a study of T cell clones after liver transplantation. Clones were sequenced by immunoSEQ multiplex PCR, and TCRdb holds only the in-frame ones, with some missing. Of tens of thousands of clones in the sample, about 86% were seen once. Sequenced material: CD4+ T cells from blood, taken 24 months after liver transplant. All receptors derive from a human patient who received a liver transplant. The graft donor may be the source of some T cells.

The chain joins TRBV6-6 to TRBJ1-1, with D perhaps matching TRBD1 (6 bases). The germline V gene encodes CDR1 MNHNY and CDR2 SVGAGI (reference sequence). The CDR3 sequence is 14 residues long. The germline V and J ends were trimmed by 6 bases and 1 base, with 12 bases remaining between them. DNA of the CDR3: TGTGCCAGCAGAAAGTTGACAGGGAACACTGAAGCTTTCTTT. It codes for CASRKLTGNTEAFF.

The chain is built from TRBV15 and TRBJ1-2; D remains unclear. Germline V gene lookup returns CDR1 LNHNV and CDR2 YYDKDF (reference sequence). V shed 0 bases and J shed 6 bases, with 14 bases lying between them. The CDR3 totals 15 residues. CDR3 sequence: CATSRDGISLDGYTF. CDR3 nucleotide sequence: TGTGCCACCAGCAGAGATGGCATATCTCTGGATGGCTACACCTTC.

This sequence joins TRBV18 and TRBJ2-5, with no clear D. Germline CDR1 reads KGHSH; CDR2 reads LQKENI. The ends were cut back, 0 bases at V and 2 bases at J, with 7 bases in the middle. The CDR3 sequence is 14 residues long. In DNA, the CDR3 is TGTGCCAGCTCACCACCGTCACGGCAAGAGACCCAGTACTTC. Its translation: CASSPPSRQETQYF. The entire variable domain, with the rest obtained from reference TRBV18 and TRBJ2-5, is as follows: NAGVMQNPRHLVRRRGQEARLRCSPMKGHSHVYWYRQLPEEGLKFMVYLQKENIIDESGMPKERFSAEFPKEGPSILRIQQVVRGDSAAYFCASSPPSRQETQYFGPGTRLLVL.

The chain combines TRBV9 with TRBJ2-1; 8 positions agree with TRBD1. CDR1 and CDR2 from the germline V gene are SGDLS and YYNGEE. The length of the CDR3 is 15 residues. V dropped 4 bases and J dropped 4; count of bases not matched to a gene: 7. CDR3 residues: CASSTGQGRYNEQFF. CDR3 coding DNA: TGTGCCAGCAGCACCGGACAGGGACGATACAATGAGCAGTTCTTC.

The chain uses TRBV19 and TRBJ2-3; D is uncertain. This CDR3 comprises 14 residues. Germline V gives CDR1 LNHDA, CDR2 SQIVND (reference sequence). V dropped 5 bases and J dropped 0 bases, with 9 bases sitting between them. CDR3 amino acids: CASSYQWSTDTQYF. In DNA, the CDR3 is TGTGCCAGTAGTTACCAATGGAGCACAGATACGCAGTATTTT.

The chain employs TRBV29-1 and TRBJ2-3; 7 bases are a match to TRBD2. The CDR3 is 15 residues long. Germline CDR1 and CDR2: SQVTM and ANQGSEA. J gave up 1 base and V 4 bases, and 8 bases lay outside the gene matches. CDR3 loop: CSVGPGRGGTDTQYF. The CDR3 bases are TGCAGCGTTGGGCCAGGACGGGGGGGCACAGATACGCAGTATTTT.

V and J are TRBV15 and TRBJ2-7; tentative D call: TRBD2 (5 bases). The CDR3 has 15 amino acids. V lost 3 bases to trimming and J lost 3 bases, with 15 bases between them. Germline CDR1 is LNHNV and CDR2 is YYDKDF (reference sequence). This CDR3 is CATSRARAGHYEQYF. CDR3 DNA: TGTGCCACCAGCAGGGCTCGGGCGGGCCACTACGAGCAGTACTTC. Full variable domain (missing parts from reference TRBV15 and TRBJ2-7): DAMVIQNPRYQVTQFGKPVTLSCSQTLNHNVMYWYQQKSSQAPKLLFHYYDKDFNNEADTPDNFQSRRPNTSFCFLDIRSPGLGDTAMYLCATSRARAGHYEQYFGPGTRLTVT.

The chain links TRBV6-6 to TRBJ1-3; the D is unclear. Trimming cost V 6 bases and J 2 bases, with 11 bases left between them. The germline V gene encodes CDR1 MNHNY and CDR2 SVGAGI (reference sequence). The CDR3 has 14 residues. Written as DNA, the CDR3 is TGTGCCAGCAGCCCAGGAGGGACTGGAAACACCATATATTTT. It yields the protein CASSPGGTGNTIYF.

The chain couples TRBV15 to TRBJ2-1; 7 nucleotides agree with TRBD1. From germline, CDR1 is LNHNV and CDR2 YYDKDF (reference sequence). V lost 1 base, J lost 7 bases, and 7 bases stayed unmatched. This CDR3 comprises 15 residues. CDR3 residues: CATSRAKTGWNEQFF. CDR3 in DNA: TGTGCCACCAGCAGAGCGAAGACAGGGTGGAATGAGCAGTTCTTC. The full variable domain, in which reference TRBV15 and TRBJ2-1 provide the parts outside the CDR3, is DAMVIQNPRYQVTQFGKPVTLSCSQTLNHNVMYWYQQKSSQAPKLLFHYYDKDFNNEADTPDNFQSRRPNTSFCFLDIRSPGLGDTAMYLCATSRAKTGWNEQFFGPGTRLTVL.

The chain recombines TRBV7-3 with TRBJ2-6; D remains ambiguous. Trimming stripped 6 bases from V and 2 bases from J, with 5 bases between. CDR1 SGHTA and CDR2 FQGTGA come from the germline V gene. CDR3 length: 13 amino acids. The DNA of the CDR3 is TGTGCCAGCAGGAAGCCTGGGGCCAACGTCCTGACTTTC. Its translation: CASRKPGANVLTF.